This entry concerns a single T cell receptor (beta chain). There is no known antigen for this receptor. No base-level quality is on record; no much larger clone is a single base apart. The data originate from a study of T cells in Graves' hyperthyroidism and ophthalmopathy (dated by TCRdb to the late 2010s). In terms of the full investigation: Peripheral blood samples were taken at the time of initial diagnosis, prior to any treatment. TCR V-J signatures able to tell the groups apart were searched for in a discovery cohort of about a hundred patients, of whom around 42 had Graves' ophthalmopathy and roughly 57 had stable Graves' hyperthyroidism. Prospective prediction of ophthalmopathy was tested in an independent validation cohort of some 19 hyperthyroidism patients and 17 patients who later progressed to ophthalmopathy. The approximately 98 discovery patients were randomly divided into training and test sets at a 7:3 ratio. In addition, the study compared T-cell repertoires in thyroid tissue and in blood from 6 or 7 Graves' hyperthyroidism patients. Following sampling, methimazole starting at 30 mg daily was given to hyperthyroidism patients, and high-dose intravenous methylprednisolone was given to ophthalmopathy patients. The paper describes TCR Vbeta CDR3 sequencing of 130 to 150 peripheral blood samples, made up of some 42 ophthalmopathy patients, some 80 hyperthyroidism patients and approximately 17 progressor patients. Points the paper makes about the study in general: No statistical method was used to set the sample size in advance, and investigators knew the group allocation. A 13 V-J signature model separated ophthalmopathy from stable hyperthyroidism, with 87.88% sensitivity and just under 84% specificity in cross-validation and 80%/75% in testing. In validation, progression to ophthalmopathy was predicted by the model with around 70% sensitivity and around 76% specificity, a median of approximately 6.5 months before onset. Most expanded thyroid clonotypes (frequency above 0.001) were also detected in blood, a finding suggesting that blood repertoires may reflect thyroid immune responses.

Graves' hyperthyroidism was defined as stable when no progression to ophthalmopathy occurred over 18 months of follow-up. Hyperthyroidism patients were aged 18 to 65 years and newly diagnosed, with disease duration of less than 2 months. Any patient with an uncontrolled infection, another autoimmune disease, pregnancy or lactation was excluded. Diagnoses were based on clinical symptoms, serum thyroxine and TRAb, thyroid ultrasound and orbital computed tomography. PBMCs were isolated from 7.5 to 10 ml of fresh peripheral blood by Ficoll-Paque density gradient centrifugation. Trizol reagent was used to extract total RNA, and RNA quality was then checked on an Agilent 2100 Bioanalyzer. The TCR beta CDR3 regions were amplified from RNA transcripts. For the first round of RT-PCR on the TCR CDR3, the HTBI primer set was used together with the Qiagen OneStep RT-PCR kit. Libraries were constructed in a second round of multiplex PCR, after which size selection and purification were carried out. Libraries were sequenced paired-end with 100 bp reads on an Illumina HiSeq2000. As for the authors' bioinformatics: Raw data were processed with SOAPnuke, discarding reads with adapters, uncalled bases, mean Phred below 15, or no exact constant-primer or identifier match. COPE v1.2.5 was used to merge the high-quality paired reads, and each unique nucleotide sequence was defined as a clonotype. MiTCR v1.1 was used to align clonotypes to the IMGT TRBV, TRBD and TRBJ reference segments. The analysis was restricted to V-J combinations with a frequency above 0.0001, which together covered 99% to 99.2% of the repertoires. The TCS score was defined as F50 (clonal expansion) divided by E x V (chaos), with BLOSUM62-based TCRdist calculated between CDR3 peptides within each V-J. Welch's t-statistics and random forest reduced fewer than 550 V-J features to about 12, which were used in a naive Bayes classifier (R e1071). TCRdb trimmed public reads at Q25 via fastp, called clones via MiXCR and kept in-frame beta chains. Here each entry gathers all rows of one CDR3 protein and keeps the most common genes and DNA. TCRdb's processing, not the authors', yielded these V and J calls. The sample table lists under 400,000 distinct CDR3 sequences, around 25% of them with a count of one. The ten biggest clones cover around 67% of the sample.

Per the germline V gene, SGHDT is the CDR1 and YYEEEE is the CDR2. The CDR3 starts with the cysteine, ends with the phenylalanine, and has 16 residues. The sequence is cut down to CDR3 DNA, 48 bases in frame from base 1. Relative to germline, V is missing 0 bases and J is missing 6 bases, with 6 bases of the junction outside any gene match. Sequencing input: blood. This chain joins TRBV5-6 to TRBJ2-3, with 11 junctional bases fitting TRBD2. The receptor comes from a man aged 50 to 60 with Graves' hyperthyroidism. The DNA reads TGTGCCAGCAGCTTGGCTTTAGCGGGAGGGCTGGATACGCAGTATTTT. It encodes CASSLALAGGLDTQYF.